This T cell receptor (beta chain) was observed in a study of CD4 T cells in relation to SARS-CoV-2 and coronaviruses. Study context: Crossreactive spike epitopes shared across donors were mapped to their HLA restriction.

With regard to this clone: The antigen is unknown.

Germline V lookup: CDR1 MNHEY, CDR2 SVGEGT. This CDR3 contains 15 residues. Trimming stripped 2 bases from V and 0 bases from J, with 8 bases between. The study's findings and limits: The cross-reactivity analysis covered only spike protein, not other viral proteins.

Naive and memory CD4+ T cell DNA was deep-sequenced without culture. The data were produced by immunoSEQ multiplex PCR, yet TCRdb's version contains in-frame clones alone and is incomplete. This table holds some 60,000 clones, about 91% found once. This TCR was sampled from an adult with COVID-19. The chain carries TRBV6-2 or TRBV6-3 and TRBJ2-1; no definite D call. What was sequenced was naive CD4+ T cells from PBMCs. Noted subset: naive CD4+ T cells isolated by negative enrichment. The CDR3 loop reads CASSYGQNSYNEQFF. The CDR3 DNA follows: TGTGCCAGCAGTTACGGCCAAAACTCCTACAATGAGCAGTTCTTC.